This TCR beta chain emerged from a study of T cell changes during pregnancy in multiple sclerosis. The V gene end was trimmed by 6 bases and the J gene end by 2 bases; junction bases not matched to a gene: 4. The CDR3 loop spans 15 amino acids. CDR1 and CDR2 from the germline V gene are MRHNA and SNTAGT. Assay used: immunoSEQ multiplex PCR; TCRdb lists only in-frame clones, some missing. Of over 55,000 clones listed, roughly 94% were seen once; the top ten hold about 3%. Sample: CD8+ T cells from peripheral blood mononuclear cells, taken in the third trimester of pregnancy. The chain has TRBV6-4 and TRBJ2-3; TRBD2 agrees at 11 bases. The TCR was taken from a female donor with multiple sclerosis, enrolled in a pregnancy study. The CDR3 loop reads CASSRLAGPTDTQYF. In nucleotides, the CDR3 is TGTGCCAGCAGCCGACTAGCGGGGCCCACAGATACGCAGTATTTT.